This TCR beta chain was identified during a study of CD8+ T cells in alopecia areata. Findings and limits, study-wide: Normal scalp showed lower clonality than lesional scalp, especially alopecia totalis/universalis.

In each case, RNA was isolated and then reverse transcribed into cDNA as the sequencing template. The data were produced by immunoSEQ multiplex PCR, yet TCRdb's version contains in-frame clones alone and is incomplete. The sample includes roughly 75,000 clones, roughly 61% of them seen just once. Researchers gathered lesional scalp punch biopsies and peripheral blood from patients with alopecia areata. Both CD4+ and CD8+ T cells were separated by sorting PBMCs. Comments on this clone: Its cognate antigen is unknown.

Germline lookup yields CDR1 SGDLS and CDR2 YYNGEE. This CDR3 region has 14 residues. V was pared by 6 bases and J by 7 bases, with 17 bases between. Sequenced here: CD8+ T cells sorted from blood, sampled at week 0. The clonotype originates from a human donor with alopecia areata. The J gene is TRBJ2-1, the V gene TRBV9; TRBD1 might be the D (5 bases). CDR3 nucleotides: TGTGCCAGCACCCCGGCTGGGGCTTGGAATGAGCAGTTCTTC. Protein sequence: CASTPAGAWNEQFF.